One and the same sample provided the 10 T cell receptor beta chains below, sequenced in a study of radiotherapy plus CTLA-4 blockade in lung cancer. Assay: immunoSEQ multiplex PCR; the TCRdb copy retains only in-frame clones and omits some. The sample comprises over 80,000 clones, about four fifths of which are singletons, and under 0.85% rests with the top ten. Source: peripheral blood, taken from a patient treated with radiotherapy plus ipilimumab. The receptor set was obtained from a human donor with non-small cell lung cancer who had stable disease on radiotherapy plus ipilimumab.

The rearrangement uses TRBV5-1 and TRBJ2-5, with TRBD2 identical over 7 bases. Looked up from germline, CDR1 is SGHRS and CDR2 is YFSETQ. Losses at the gene ends were 4 bases for V and 4 bases for J; bases not matched to a gene: 10. CDR3 length equals 15 residues. The CDR3 loop reads CASSLGGGRGETQYF. The CDR3 DNA reads as TGCGCCAGCAGCCTTGGGGGAGGGCGAGGAGAGACCCAGTACTTC. Full variable domain (rest looked up from reference TRBV5-1 and TRBJ2-5): KAGVTQTPRYLIKTRGQQVTLSCSPISGHRSVSWYQQTPGQGLQFLFEYFSETQRNKGNFPGRFSGRQFSNSRSEMNVSTLELGDSALYLCASSLGGGRGETQYFGPGTRLLVL.

This clone was observed once. The rearrangement joins TRBV4-2 to TRBJ1-5; 7 bases align to TRBD1. The CDR3 has 17 amino acids. V lost 0 bases to trimming and J lost 2 bases; unmatched junction nucleotides: 7. Germline loops: CDR1 LGHNA, CDR2 YNFKEQ. The CDR3 loop reads CASSQEGAQGGNQPQHF. Written as DNA, the CDR3 is TGTGCCAGCAGCCAAGAAGGGGCCCAGGGGGGCAATCAGCCCCAGCATTTT.

The V call is TRBV29-1, the J call TRBJ2-4, with TRBD1 as a possible D gene (6 bases). Germline V gives CDR1 SQVTM, CDR2 ANQGSEA. V lost 4 bases, J lost 0 bases, and 13 bases lay in between. The CDR3 spans 15 residues. This CDR3 reads CSVVLDSLAKNIQYF. Written as DNA, the CDR3 is TGCAGCGTTGTGTTGGACAGCCTAGCCAAAAACATTCAGTACTTC.

J is TRBJ2-3 and V is TRBV5-6; a possible D gene is TRBD2 (5 bases). There are 16 residues in the CDR3. The germline V and J ends were trimmed by 3 bases and 0 bases, with 14 bases remaining between them. Germline values: CDR1 SGHDT, CDR2 YYEEEE. In DNA, the CDR3 is TGTGCCAGCAGCTCCGCAGCGGAACTTAGCACAGATACGCAGTATTTT. It is translated as CASSSAAELSTDTQYF.

This clone was detected once. The gene calls are TRBV30 and TRBJ1-5; no firm D call. Trimming shortened V by 0 bases and J by 7 bases, and 10 bases separated the two germline ends. CDR3 length: 13 amino acids. Per germline, CDR1 GTSNPN and CDR2 SVGIG (reference sequence). CDR3 coding DNA: TGTGCCTGGAGTGTAACTGGGAGGCAGCCCCAGCATTTT. It translates to CAWSVTGRQPQHF.

V usage is TRBV28 and J usage is TRBJ1-2; D uncertain. Deletions cut 10 bases from V and 7 bases from J, with 16 bases between. This CDR3 has 12 amino acids. Germline V lookup: CDR1 MDHEN, CDR2 SYDVKM. This chain's CDR3 is CATQKQALGYTF. CDR3 nucleotides: TGTGCCACCCAAAAGCAAGCCCTTGGCTACACCTTC.

This clone was picked up one time. The rearrangement links TRBV7-6 to TRBJ2-7, with D possibly being TRBD1 or TRBD2 (7 bases each). Trimming left V 1 base short and J 4 bases short, with 14 bases between. The length of the CDR3 is 15 residues. CDR1 is SGHVS, CDR2 FNYEAQ, per germline. The CDR3: CASSLVPGGGYEQYF. CDR3 nucleotides: TGTGCCAGCAGCTTAGTGCCAGGGGGGGGATACGAGCAGTACTTC. Complete variable domain (other parts from reference TRBV7-6 and TRBJ2-7): GAGVSQSPRYKVTKRGQDVALRCDPISGHVSLYWYRQALGQGPEFLTYFNYEAQQDKSGLPNDRFSAERPEGSISTLTIQRTEQRDSAMYRCASSLVPGGGYEQYFGPGTRLTVT.

The chain couples TRBV7-2 to TRBJ1-1; D gene uncertain. The ends were cut back, 3 bases at V and 0 bases at J, with 11 bases in the middle. This CDR3 region has 15 residues. Germline assignment: CDR1 SGHTA and CDR2 FQGNSA. The CDR3 nucleotides are TGTGCCAGCAGCTTTTCCCCCGTCCTGAACACTGAAGCTTTCTTT. It codes for CASSFSPVLNTEAFF.

The rearrangement uses TRBV19 and TRBJ1-5; D is perhaps TRBD1 (6 bases). This CDR3 has 13 amino acids. Per germline, CDR1 LNHDA and CDR2 SQIVND (reference sequence). The germline V and J ends were trimmed by 4 bases and 7 bases, with 11 bases remaining between them. CDR3 coding DNA: TGTGCCAGTAGTAAGACAGGACGGCAGCCCCAGCATTTT. Protein sequence: CASSKTGRQPQHF. The full variable domain, with the rest looked up from reference TRBV19 and TRBJ1-5, is DGGITQSPKYLFRKEGQNVTLSCEQNLNHDAMYWYRQDPGQGLRLIYYSQIVNDFQKGDIAEGYSVSREKKESFPLTVTSAQKNPTAFYLCASSKTGRQPQHFGDGTRLSIL.

On this clone: Sequence at one end of the junction differs from germline and may be a read error. The chain is built from TRBV7-7 and TRBJ2-3; TRBD2 agrees at 14 bases. CDR1 is SSHAT and CDR2 is FNYEAQ in the germline V gene (reference sequence). The CDR3 runs 20 residues. Here the CDR3 DNA reads TGTGCTAGCAGCTTACTATTGACTAGCGGGAGGGCCCTCGGCACAGATACGCAGTATTTT. Translation: CASSLLLTSGRALGTDTQYF.